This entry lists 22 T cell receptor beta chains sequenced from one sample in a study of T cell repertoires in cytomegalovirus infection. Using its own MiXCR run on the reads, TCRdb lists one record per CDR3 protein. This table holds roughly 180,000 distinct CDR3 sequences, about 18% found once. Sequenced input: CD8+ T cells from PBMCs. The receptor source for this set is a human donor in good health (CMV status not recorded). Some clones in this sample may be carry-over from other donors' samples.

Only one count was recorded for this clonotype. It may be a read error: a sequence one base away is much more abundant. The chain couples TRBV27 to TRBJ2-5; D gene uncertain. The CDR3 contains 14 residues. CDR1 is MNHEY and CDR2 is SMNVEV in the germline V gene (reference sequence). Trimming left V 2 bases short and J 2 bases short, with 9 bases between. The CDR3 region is CASSLGWLQETQYF. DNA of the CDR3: TGTGCCAGCAGTTTAGGATGGCTGCAAGAGACCCAGTACTTC.

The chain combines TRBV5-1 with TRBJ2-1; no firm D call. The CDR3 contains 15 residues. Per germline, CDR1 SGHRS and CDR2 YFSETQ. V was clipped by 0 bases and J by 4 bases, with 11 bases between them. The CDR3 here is CASSLVGLGYNEQFF. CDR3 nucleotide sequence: TGCGCCAGCAGCTTGGTAGGGCTAGGGTACAATGAGCAGTTCTTC.

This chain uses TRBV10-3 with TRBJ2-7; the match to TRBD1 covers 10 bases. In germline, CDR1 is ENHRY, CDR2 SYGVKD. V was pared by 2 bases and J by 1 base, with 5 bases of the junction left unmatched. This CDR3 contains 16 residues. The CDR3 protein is CAISELWTGGSYEQYF. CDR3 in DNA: TGTGCCATCAGTGAGCTCTGGACAGGGGGTTCCTACGAGCAGTACTTC.

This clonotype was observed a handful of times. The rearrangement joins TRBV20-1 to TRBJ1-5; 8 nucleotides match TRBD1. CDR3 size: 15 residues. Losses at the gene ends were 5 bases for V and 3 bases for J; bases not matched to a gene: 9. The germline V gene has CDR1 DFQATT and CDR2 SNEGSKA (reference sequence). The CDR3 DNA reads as TGCAGTGCTCTTTCCCGACAGGGGCCCAATCAGCCCCAGCATTTT. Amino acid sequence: CSALSRQGPNQPQHF.

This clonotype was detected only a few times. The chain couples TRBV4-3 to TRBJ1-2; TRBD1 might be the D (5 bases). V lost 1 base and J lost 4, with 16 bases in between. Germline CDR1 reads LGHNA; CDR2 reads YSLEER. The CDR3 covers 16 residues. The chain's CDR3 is CASSQGAGRGTYGYTF. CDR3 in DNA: TGCGCCAGCAGCCAAGGTGCGGGACGGGGAACCTATGGCTACACCTTC.

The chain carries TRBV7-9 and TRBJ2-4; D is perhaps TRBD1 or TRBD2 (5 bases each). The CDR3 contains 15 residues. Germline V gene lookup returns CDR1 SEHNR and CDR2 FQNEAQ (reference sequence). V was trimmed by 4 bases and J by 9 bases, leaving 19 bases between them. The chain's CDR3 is CASSSGTNSGSIQYF. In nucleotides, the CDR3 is TGTGCCAGCAGCTCCGGGACCAATTCCGGCAGCATTCAGTACTTC. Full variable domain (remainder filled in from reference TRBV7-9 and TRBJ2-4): DTGVSQNPRHKITKRGQNVTFRCDPISEHNRLYWYRQTLGQGPEFLTYFQNEAQLEKSRLLSDRFSAERPKGSFSTLEIQRTEQGDSAMYLCASSSGTNSGSIQYFGAGTRLSVL.

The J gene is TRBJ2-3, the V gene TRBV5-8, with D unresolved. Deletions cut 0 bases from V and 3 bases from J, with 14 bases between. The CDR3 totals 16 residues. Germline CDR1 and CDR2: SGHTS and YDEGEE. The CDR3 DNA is TGTGCCAGCAGCTTGGGGCGCTCATCAATTACAGATACGCAGTATTTT. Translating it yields CASSLGRSSITDTQYF.

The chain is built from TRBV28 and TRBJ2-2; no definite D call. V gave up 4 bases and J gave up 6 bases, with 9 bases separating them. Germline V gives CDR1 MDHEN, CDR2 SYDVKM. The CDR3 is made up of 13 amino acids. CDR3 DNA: TGTGCCAGCAGTTCCCTTGGGGCCGGGGAGCTGTTTTTT. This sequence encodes CASSSLGAGELFF.

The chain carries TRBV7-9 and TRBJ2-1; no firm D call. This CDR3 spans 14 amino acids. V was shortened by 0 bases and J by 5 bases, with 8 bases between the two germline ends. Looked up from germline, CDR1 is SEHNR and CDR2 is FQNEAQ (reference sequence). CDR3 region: CASSLAPENNEQFF. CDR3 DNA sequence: TGTGCCAGCAGCTTAGCGCCAGAAAACAATGAGCAGTTCTTC.

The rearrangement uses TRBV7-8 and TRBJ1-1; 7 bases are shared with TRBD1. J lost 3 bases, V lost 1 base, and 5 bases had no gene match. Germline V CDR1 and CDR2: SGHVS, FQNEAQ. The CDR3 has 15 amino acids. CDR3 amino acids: CASSLEAGGYTEAFF. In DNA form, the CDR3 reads TGTGCCAGCAGCTTAGAGGCAGGGGGGTACACTGAAGCTTTCTTT.

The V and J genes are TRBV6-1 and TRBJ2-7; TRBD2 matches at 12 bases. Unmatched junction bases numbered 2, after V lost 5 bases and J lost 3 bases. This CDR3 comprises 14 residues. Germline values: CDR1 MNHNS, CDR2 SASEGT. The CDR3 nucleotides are TGTGCCAGCAGTCCGGGACTAGCGGGCTACGAGCAGTACTTC. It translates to CASSPGLAGYEQYF.

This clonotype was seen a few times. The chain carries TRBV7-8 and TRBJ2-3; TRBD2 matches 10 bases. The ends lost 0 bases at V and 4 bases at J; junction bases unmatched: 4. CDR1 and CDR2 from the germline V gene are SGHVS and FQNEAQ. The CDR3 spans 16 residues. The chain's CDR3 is CASSLAERGGADTQYF. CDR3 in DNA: TGTGCCAGCAGCTTAGCCGAGCGGGGGGGCGCAGATACGCAGTATTTT.

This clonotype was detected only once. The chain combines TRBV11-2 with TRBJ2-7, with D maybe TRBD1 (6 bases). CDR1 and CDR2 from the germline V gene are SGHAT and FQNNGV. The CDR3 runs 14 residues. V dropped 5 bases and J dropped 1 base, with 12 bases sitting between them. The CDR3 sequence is CASSLGDTSYEQYF. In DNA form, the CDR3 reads TGTGCCAGCAGCCTAGGGGACACGTCCTACGAGCAGTACTTC.

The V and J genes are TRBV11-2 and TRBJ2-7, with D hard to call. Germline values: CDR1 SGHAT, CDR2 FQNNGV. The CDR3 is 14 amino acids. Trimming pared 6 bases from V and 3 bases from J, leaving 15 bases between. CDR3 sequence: CASSTIPSGYEQYF. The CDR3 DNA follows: TGTGCCAGCAGTACCATACCATCCGGCTACGAGCAGTACTTC. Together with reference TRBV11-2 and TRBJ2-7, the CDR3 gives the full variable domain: EAGVAQSPRYKIIEKRQSVAFWCNPISGHATLYWYQQILGQGPKLLIQFQNNGVVDDSQLPKDRFSAERLKGVDSTLKIQPAKLEDSAVYLCASSTIPSGYEQYFGPGTRLTVT.

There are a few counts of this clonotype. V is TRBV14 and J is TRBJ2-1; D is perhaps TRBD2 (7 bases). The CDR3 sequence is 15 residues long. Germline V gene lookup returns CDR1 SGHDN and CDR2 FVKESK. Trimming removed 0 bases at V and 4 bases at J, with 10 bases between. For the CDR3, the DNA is TGTGCCAGCAGCCAAGACGGGGGGCATTACAATGAGCAGTTCTTC. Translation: CASSQDGGHYNEQFF.

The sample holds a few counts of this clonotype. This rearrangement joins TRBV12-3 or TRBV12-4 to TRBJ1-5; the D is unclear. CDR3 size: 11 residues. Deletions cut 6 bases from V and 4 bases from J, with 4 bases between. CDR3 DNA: TGTGCCAGCAGCCGAAATCAGCCCCAGCATTTT. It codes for CASSRNQPQHF.

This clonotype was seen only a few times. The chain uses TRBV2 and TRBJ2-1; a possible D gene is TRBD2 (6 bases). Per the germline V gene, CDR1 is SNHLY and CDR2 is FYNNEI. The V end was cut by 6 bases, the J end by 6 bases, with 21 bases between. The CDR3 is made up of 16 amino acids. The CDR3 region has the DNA TGTGCCAGCAGCTACACCGCGGTAAGGGGACTCAATGAGCAGTTCTTC. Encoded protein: CASSYTAVRGLNEQFF.

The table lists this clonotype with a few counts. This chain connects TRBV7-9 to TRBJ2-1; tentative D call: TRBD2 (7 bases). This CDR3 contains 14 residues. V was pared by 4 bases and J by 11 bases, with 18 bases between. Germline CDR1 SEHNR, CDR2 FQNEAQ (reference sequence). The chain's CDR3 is CASSSRGPRLQQFF. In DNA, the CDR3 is TGTGCCAGCAGCTCGCGGGGGCCCCGACTTCAGCAGTTCTTC. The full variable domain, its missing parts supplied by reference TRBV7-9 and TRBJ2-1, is DTGVSQNPRHKITKRGQNVTFRCDPISEHNRLYWYRQTLGQGPEFLTYFQNEAQLEKSRLLSDRFSAERPKGSFSTLEIQRTEQGDSAMYLCASSSRGPRLQQFFGPGTRLTVL.

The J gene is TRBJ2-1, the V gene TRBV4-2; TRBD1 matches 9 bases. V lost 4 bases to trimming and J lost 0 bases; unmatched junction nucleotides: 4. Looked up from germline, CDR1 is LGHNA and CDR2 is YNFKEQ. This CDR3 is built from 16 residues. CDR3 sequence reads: CASSPQTGGSYNEQFF. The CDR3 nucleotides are TGTGCCAGCAGCCCCCAGACAGGGGGCTCCTACAATGAGCAGTTCTTC.

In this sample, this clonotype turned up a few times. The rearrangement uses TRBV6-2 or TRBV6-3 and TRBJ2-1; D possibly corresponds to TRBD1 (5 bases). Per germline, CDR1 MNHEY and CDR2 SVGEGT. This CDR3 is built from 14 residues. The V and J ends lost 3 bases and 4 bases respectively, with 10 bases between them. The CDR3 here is CASSYNQGYNEQFF. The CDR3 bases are TGTGCCAGCAGTTATAATCAGGGATACAATGAGCAGTTCTTC.

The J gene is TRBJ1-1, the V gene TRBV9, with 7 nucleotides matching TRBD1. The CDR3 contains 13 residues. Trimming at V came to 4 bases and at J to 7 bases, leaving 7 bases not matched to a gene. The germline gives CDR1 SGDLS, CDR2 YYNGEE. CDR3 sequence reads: CASSSFGQDEAFF. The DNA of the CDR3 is TGTGCCAGCAGCTCATTCGGACAGGATGAAGCTTTCTTT.

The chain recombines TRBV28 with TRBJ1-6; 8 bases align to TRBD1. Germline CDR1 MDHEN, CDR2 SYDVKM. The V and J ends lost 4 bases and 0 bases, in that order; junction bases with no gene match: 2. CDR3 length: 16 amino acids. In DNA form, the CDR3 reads TGTGCCAGCAGTTCCCAGGGGGCCTCCTATAATTCACCCCTCCACTTT. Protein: CASSSQGASYNSPLHF.